The 2 T cell receptor beta chains below all came from one sample that was sequenced in a study of metastatic and nonmetastatic thyroid tumors. TCRdb ran MiXCR on the PCR reads. The sample has 30,000 to 40,000 clones; 35% to 45% are singletons. All patients reached thyroid surgery having received no treatment beforehand. Sequenced: tumor tissue. These receptors originate from a female donor with papillary thyroid cancer or a benign thyroid nodule (not recorded which). Some clones in this sample may be carry-over from other donors' samples.

J is TRBJ2-2 and V is TRBV10-3; maybe TRBD1 (5 bases). V lost 9 bases, J lost 6 bases, and 14 bases lay in between. The CDR3 length is 13 residues. Germline CDR1 reads ENHRY; CDR2 reads SYGVKD. CDR3 sequence reads: CAIQGVWSGELFF. The CDR3 nucleotides are TGTGCCATTCAAGGGGTTTGGTCCGGGGAGCTGTTTTTT.

This clone was counted a few times. The chain joins TRBV12-3 or TRBV12-4 to TRBJ1-2, with D hard to call. The CDR3 contains 16 residues. V lost 5 bases, J lost 4 bases, and 20 bases lay in between. This chain's CDR3 is CASSASGETDLYGYTF. The CDR3 DNA sequence: TGTGCCAGCAGTGCCTCGGGAGAGACGGATCTCTATGGCTACACCTTC.